This T cell receptor beta chain stems from a study of Graves' ophthalmopathy and Graves' hyperthyroidism. This clonotype was counted between two and nine times. What it binds is not known. General study findings and limits: The majority of expanded thyroid clonotypes above 0.001 frequency also occurred in blood.

Moderate-to-severe activity, CAS ≥3, NOSPECS ≥4 and duration under 3 months were recorded for donors with ophthalmopathy. As the template, RNA transcripts were used to amplify TCR beta CDR3 regions. Second-round multiplex PCR followed a first-round RT-PCR using HTBI primers. TCRdb re-derived calls from the multiplex PCR reads in MiXCR, one entry per CDR3 protein. In the table there are approximately 700,000 distinct CDR3 sequences, approximately 40% of which are singletons. This receptor was identified in an adult man with Graves' ophthalmopathy. Specimen: peripheral blood.

CDR3 sequence (DNA): TGTGCCAGCAGCTTAACTCAGTCAGTTGGGACAGAGATGAACACTGAAGCTTTCTTT. The encoded protein is CASSLTQSVGTEMNTEAFF. The V gene is TRBV7-3, the J gene TRBJ1-1, with 7 nucleotides matching TRBD1. Germline CDR1 reads SGHTA; CDR2 reads FQGTGA. The CDR3 extends over 19 amino acids. J was trimmed by 0 bases and V by 0 bases; bases with no gene match: 13.